The clone carrying this T cell receptor beta chain has a handful of counts. Its cognate antigen is unknown. These data are taken from a study of cytomegalovirus exposure and HLA in healthy donors. Study-wide results and limits: TCR beta V segments were, for the most part, productive about 87% or about 30% of the time in an earlier analysis. Investigators reported some 150 TCR beta chains as tied to cytomegalovirus. The authors later found HLA-associated TCR beta chains more clonally expanded than equally common others.

60 Vbeta and 13 Jbeta primers were used in PCR. Sequenced by immunoSEQ multiplex PCR; TCRdb stores in-frame clones only, minus some. Altogether some 200,000 clones are present, around 89% being singletons, with the ten largest covering roughly 1%. The CDR3 contains 15 residues. Looked up from germline, CDR1 is MNHNY and CDR2 is SVGAGI (reference sequence). The J segment lost 3 bases and the V segment lost 5 bases, leaving 8 bases of the junction unmatched. This chain connects TRBV6-6 to TRBJ2-7; 9 bases agree with TRBD2. The origin of this receptor is a woman under 30 in good health and CMV-seronegative. The sample taken for sequencing was PBMCs. CDR3 loop: CASSGQGGGGYEQYF. The CDR3 nucleotides read TGTGCCAGCAGTGGCCAAGGCGGGGGGGGCTACGAGCAGTACTTC.